The T cell receptor beta chain described here comes from a study of shared clonotypes between healthy human individuals. Findings and caveats of the study: Though the depth was large, rarefaction showed that sorted-subset sequencing was incomplete. Among the subsets, naive ones generally showed larger estimated richness than memory ones. A limitation of the genetic and exposure-history diversity represented arose from few donors.

TCRdb keeps only in-frame clones here, not all; method: immunoSEQ multiplex PCR. This table has 1.5 million to 2.5 million clones, roughly 94% appearing once. With respect to this clone: The antigen is undetermined. The sample holds other DNA sequences that translate to the same CDR3.

V dropped 1 base and J dropped 3 bases, with 9 bases sitting between them. CDR3 size: 14 residues. CDR1 and CDR2 from the germline V gene are SEHNR and FQNEAQ (reference sequence). The naive CD8 subset, CD45RO-negative cells positively selected for CCR7, excluded terminally differentiated effector memory CD45RA+ cells. All donors were healthy HIV-negative adults lacking recent acute infections or vaccinations. The specimen sequenced was naive CD8+ T cells sorted from blood. The chain has TRBV7-9 and TRBJ1-2, with D perhaps matching TRBD1 (6 bases). The source of this sequence is a man aged 18 to 29 in good health. In nucleotides, the CDR3 is TGTGCCAGCAGCTTAGGCCCAGGGGACTATGGCTACACCTTC. Its translation is CASSLGPGDYGYTF.